This TCR beta chain was documented in a study of blood T cells in healthy people across ages. On the study more broadly: Template switching recovered approximately one barcoded beta molecule for every two T cells.

On this clonotype: Antigen unknown.

Primed by a sample-barcoded 5' primer and a J-beta primer mix, a second PCR proceeded for roughly 6 to 12 cycles. TCRdb called the 5' RACE reads again in MiXCR, with one record for every CDR3 protein. Among around 1,500,000 distinct CDR3 sequences listed, 28% were seen once. The donors, aged about 6 to 95, were healthy Caucasians from Russia. V was shortened by 5 bases and J by 6 bases, with 9 bases between the two germline ends. CDR1 is SGHRS, CDR2 YFSETQ, per germline. This CDR3 is 11 amino acids long. Study conclusions and caveats: Strong correlation was found linking TCR beta diversity to naive T cell percentage. Fewer expanded clones and more diversity marked long-lived versus aged donors.

Sequenced material: blood. V and J are TRBV5-1 and TRBJ2-7; D is undetermined. The receptor's source is a woman aged 30 to 39 in good health. As DNA, the CDR3 is TGCGCCAGCAGGGACCCTGGCGAGCAGTACTTC. This sequence encodes CASRDPGEQYF.